This T cell receptor (beta chain) was identified in a study of a mutant IDH1 vaccine in newly diagnosed glioma. Study at large: Males made up approximately 60% and females around 38% of treated patients, whose mean age was approximately 41 years. Earlier therapy was either radiotherapy, temozolomide, or both, and most got both. Study findings and constraints: Apparently, pseudoprogression bore no relation to changes among the top peripheral T cell clonotypes.

A note on this clone: The antigen remains undetermined. The same CDR3 can be traced to other DNA sequences in this sample.

The V and J ends lost 4 bases and 5 bases respectively, with 11 bases between them. The CDR3 has 13 amino acids. CDR1 and CDR2 (germline): LGHNA, YSLEER. Documented time point: baseline, week 1 (first vaccination visit). As to treatment: pre-vaccination baseline after standard-of-care therapy. The protocol was immunoSEQ multiplex PCR, while the TCRdb copy is restricted to in-frame clones and leaves out a portion. The sample lists approximately 70,000 clones, approximately 79% occurring once. The chain joins TRBV4-3 to TRBJ1-1; D is possibly TRBD1 (5 bases). The sample in question was PBMCs, obtained from a glioma patient treated with radiotherapy, temozolomide or both. The receptor comes from a man between 50 and 59 years old with glioma. CDR3 residues: CASSRVGGTEAFF. The CDR3, as DNA: TGCGCCAGCAGCCGGGTGGGGGGTACTGAAGCTTTCTTT.